This T cell receptor beta chain was sequenced during a study of cytomegalovirus exposure and HLA in healthy donors. Per germline, CDR1 KGHSH and CDR2 LQKENI. Trimming left V 2 bases short and J 2 bases short, with 12 bases between. The length of the CDR3 is 16 residues. The primer mix had 60 Vbeta and 13 Jbeta primers. The protocol was immunoSEQ multiplex PCR, while the TCRdb copy is restricted to in-frame clones and leaves out a portion. The profile shows fewer than 250,000 clones, roughly 80% of them singletons. The TCR was taken from a man aged 30-40 years in good health and CMV-seronegative. Material: PBMCs. The V and J genes are TRBV18 and TRBJ1-4, with D perhaps matching TRBD1 (5 bases). As DNA, the CDR3 is TGTGCCAGCTCACCATCTAGGGGTGGCACTAATGAAAAACTGTTTTTT. This sequence encodes CASSPSRGGTNEKLFF.